A selection of T cell receptor beta chains follows, all from one sample in a study of blood T cell repertoires in COVID-19. TCRdb's copy holds only in-frame clones and misses some; the assay was immunoSEQ multiplex PCR. The profile shows about 67,000 clones, over 80% of them singletons. Material for sequencing was peripheral blood. The receptors were gathered from a man over 45 with active COVID-19. CDR3s include the opening cysteine and the closing phenylalanine or tryptophan. D genes are given only for firm matches. Not all rows give a size; the values are once, few, many and, for expanded clones, a class.

v_call: TRBV30; clone_size: -; d_call: TRBD2; j_call: TRBJ2-3; cdr3_aa: CAWSPGGGVSTDTQYF; cdr3_nt: TGTGCCTGGAGCCCGGGGGGGGGCGTAAGCACAGATACGCAGTATTTT
v_call: TRBV3-1/TRBV3-2; clone_size: -; d_call: TRBD1; j_call: TRBJ1-4; cdr3_aa: CASSHQDRLNEKLFF; cdr3_nt: TGTGCCAGCAGCCACCAGGACAGGCTTAATGAAAAACTGTTTTTT
v_call: TRBV2; clone_size: -; d_call: -; j_call: TRBJ1-1; cdr3_aa: CASSAPEVGTEAFF; cdr3_nt: TGTGCCAGCAGTGCCCCGGAGGTCGGCACTGAAGCTTTCTTT
v_call: TRBV7-3; clone_size: -; d_call: -; j_call: TRBJ2-4; cdr3_aa: CASSLLRERPTTKGIQYF; cdr3_nt: TGTGCCAGCAGCCTCCTTCGGGAGCGACCCACTACAAAGGGCATTCAGTACTTC
v_call: TRBV28; clone_size: -; d_call: TRBD1; j_call: TRBJ2-5; cdr3_aa: CASSFGGTGGGKTQYF; cdr3_nt: TGTGCCAGCAGTTTTGGGGGGACAGGGGGCGGGAAGACCCAGTACTTC
v_call: TRBV7-9; clone_size: -; d_call: -; j_call: TRBJ2-7; cdr3_aa: CASSPQGLGEQYF; cdr3_nt: TGTGCCAGCAGCCCCCAGGGATTAGGGGAGCAGTACTTC
v_call: TRBV5-4; clone_size: -; d_call: TRBD1; j_call: TRBJ1-1; cdr3_aa: CASSLMTGGDTEAFF; cdr3_nt: TGTGCCAGCAGCTTGATGACAGGGGGTGACACTGAAGCTTTCTTT
v_call: TRBV12-2; clone_size: few; d_call: -; j_call: TRBJ2-7; cdr3_aa: CASRSRLAGGPREQYF; cdr3_nt: TGTGCAAGTCGCTCTAGACTAGCGGGAGGGCCTCGCGAGCAGTACTTC
v_call: TRBV6-2/TRBV6-3; clone_size: -; d_call: -; j_call: TRBJ2-2; cdr3_aa: CASSYIGSWDTLNTGELFF; cdr3_nt: TGTGCCAGCAGTTACATAGGTAGTTGGGACACCTTGAACACCGGGGAGCTGTTTTTT
v_call: TRBV7-2; clone_size: -; d_call: TRBD2; j_call: TRBJ2-7; cdr3_aa: CASSLGLAGGQYF; cdr3_nt: TGTGCCAGCAGCTTAGGCCTAGCGGGAGGGCAGTACTTC
v_call: TRBV27; clone_size: -; d_call: -; j_call: TRBJ2-7; cdr3_aa: CASSSTTGSRLGYEQYF; cdr3_nt: TGTGCCAGCAGTTCCACCACAGGGTCGAGGCTGGGCTACGAGCAGTACTTC
v_call: TRBV28; clone_size: once; d_call: -; j_call: TRBJ1-3; cdr3_aa: CASRAWTSSGNTIYF; cdr3_nt: TGTGCCAGCAGGGCCTGGACAAGCTCTGGAAACACCATATATTTT
v_call: TRBV19; clone_size: few; d_call: -; j_call: TRBJ2-2; cdr3_aa: CASRRQPNTGELFF; cdr3_nt: TGTGCCAGTAGGAGACAGCCGAACACCGGGGAGCTGTTTTTT
v_call: TRBV24-1; clone_size: -; d_call: -; j_call: TRBJ2-3; cdr3_aa: CATSDPLTPGGHYGTDTQYF; cdr3_nt: TGTGCCACCAGTGATCCTTTAACCCCGGGGGGCCATTACGGCACAGATACGCAGTATTTT
v_call: TRBV7-7; clone_size: -; d_call: -; j_call: TRBJ1-1; cdr3_aa: CASSPYKNTEAFF; cdr3_nt: TGTGCTAGCAGCCCTTACAAGAACACTGAAGCTTTCTTT
v_call: TRBV28; clone_size: -; d_call: -; j_call: TRBJ2-7; cdr3_aa: CASRRGRSYEQYF; cdr3_nt: TGTGCCAGCAGGCGGGGCCGATCCTACGAGCAGTACTTC
v_call: TRBV6-2/TRBV6-3; clone_size: -; d_call: TRBD1; j_call: TRBJ2-1; cdr3_aa: CASTYGDRVLF; cdr3_nt: TGTGCCAGCACTTACGGAGACAGGGTTCTCTTC
v_call: TRBV3-1/TRBV3-2; clone_size: once; d_call: -; j_call: TRBJ1-5; cdr3_aa: CASSQPKKACGHQPQHF; cdr3_nt: TGTGCCAGCAGCCAACCCAAGAAGGCATGCGGGCATCAGCCCCAGCATTTT
v_call: TRBV29-1; clone_size: -; d_call: TRBD1; j_call: TRBJ2-3; cdr3_aa: CSAGQGWTDTQYF; cdr3_nt: TGCAGCGCTGGACAGGGGTGGACAGATACGCAGTATTTT
v_call: TRBV7-2; clone_size: -; d_call: -; j_call: TRBJ1-4; cdr3_aa: CASSLGGLATNEKLFF; cdr3_nt: TGTGCCAGCAGCTTAGGAGGATTAGCAACTAATGAAAAACTGTTTTTT